This T cell receptor beta chain originates from a study of blood T cell repertoires in COVID-19. Study information: Collection of acute and convalescent COVID-19 samples took place in the United States, Italy and Spain. T cells, B-cell-depleted T cells, or PBMCs provided the cDNA or gDNA that served as material.

Regarding this clone: An end of the junction does not agree with germline; a read error may underlie this.

Source study methods: Reference gene primer amplification gave nucleated cell count estimates. Sequencing was performed with immunoSEQ multiplex PCR; in TCRdb, only in-frame clones are kept and a portion is missing. Clone size and the V and J calls come from that table; the DNA yielded D and trimming. The top ten hold 5.5% to 7.5% of the sample, which has roughly 190,000 clones, roughly four fifths seen once. The CDR3 has 13 residues. CDR1 and CDR2 from the germline V gene are ENHRY and SYGVKD. Sequenced material: peripheral blood. This receptor was identified in a woman aged 40 to 50 with acute or convalescent COVID-19. The J gene is TRBJ2-7, the V gene TRBV10-3; TRBD2 matches 8 bases. The CDR3 sequence is CGVAGSPSYEQYF. Here the CDR3 DNA reads TGCGGGGTAGCGGGATCCCCCTCCTACGAGCAGTACTTC.